This TCR beta chain was recovered during a study of beta chain features in type 1 diabetes. CDR1 SGHRS and CDR2 YFSETQ come from the germline V gene. Deletions cut 1 base from V and 7 bases from J, with 17 bases between. This CDR3 has 15 residues. Remarks on this clone: The target antigen is unknown.

Since all of the isolated RNA was reverse transcribed, expressed TCRB transcripts were what got sequenced. Assay: immunoSEQ multiplex PCR; the TCRdb copy retains only in-frame clones and omits some. The data hold nearly 250,000 clones, with around 65% observed a single time. Study results and caveats: For Type 1 diabetes patients, all four CD4+ subsets carried TCRB CDR3s that were moderately but significantly shorter. Patients' naive, central memory and regulatory TCRB repertoires appeared more alike than those of healthy donors.

CD45RO/CCR7/CD25/CD127/CD95/CD27 sorting isolated CD4+ naive, central memory, regulatory and stem cell-like memory cells. The chain combines TRBV5-1 with TRBJ2-5; weak D call: TRBD1 (5 bases). The source material was naive CD4+ T cells from blood. This receptor was taken from a man younger than 45 in good health. In DNA, the CDR3 is TGCGCCAGCAGCTTGTGGGCAGGGATCGACGTGACCCAGTACTTC. Its protein is CASSLWAGIDVTQYF.